This TCR beta chain was recorded in a study of shared clonotypes between healthy human individuals. Overall study findings and caveats: Relative to memory subsets, naive subsets generally showed larger estimated richness.

The V and J ends lost 4 bases and 6 bases respectively, with 21 bases between them. Germline CDR1 SGHRS, CDR2 YFSETQ. The CDR3 consists of 16 residues. In regard to this clone: Its specificity is unknown.

Sequencing was at deep level. Every subset's genomic DNA went evenly onto several immunoSEQ plates. Sorted-subset replicate PCRs used around 200 ng of genomic DNA. This amount corresponded to 30,000 to 35,000 T cell genomes. TCRdb keeps only in-frame clones here, not all; method: immunoSEQ multiplex PCR. The sample contains roughly 810,000 clones, just over 95% of which appear only once. Naive CD8 cells, CD45RO-negative and positively selected for CCR7, excluded terminally differentiated effector memory CD45RA+ cells. Sequences were obtained from naive CD8+ T cells sorted from blood. The V and J genes are TRBV5-1 and TRBJ2-3; D perhaps matches TRBD2 (6 bases). This sequence was found in a man aged 25-45 years in good health. CDR3 bases: TGCGCCAGCAGCCTGTATAGCGGATCCCTGACGGATACGCAGTATTTT. It encodes CASSLYSGSLTDTQYF.